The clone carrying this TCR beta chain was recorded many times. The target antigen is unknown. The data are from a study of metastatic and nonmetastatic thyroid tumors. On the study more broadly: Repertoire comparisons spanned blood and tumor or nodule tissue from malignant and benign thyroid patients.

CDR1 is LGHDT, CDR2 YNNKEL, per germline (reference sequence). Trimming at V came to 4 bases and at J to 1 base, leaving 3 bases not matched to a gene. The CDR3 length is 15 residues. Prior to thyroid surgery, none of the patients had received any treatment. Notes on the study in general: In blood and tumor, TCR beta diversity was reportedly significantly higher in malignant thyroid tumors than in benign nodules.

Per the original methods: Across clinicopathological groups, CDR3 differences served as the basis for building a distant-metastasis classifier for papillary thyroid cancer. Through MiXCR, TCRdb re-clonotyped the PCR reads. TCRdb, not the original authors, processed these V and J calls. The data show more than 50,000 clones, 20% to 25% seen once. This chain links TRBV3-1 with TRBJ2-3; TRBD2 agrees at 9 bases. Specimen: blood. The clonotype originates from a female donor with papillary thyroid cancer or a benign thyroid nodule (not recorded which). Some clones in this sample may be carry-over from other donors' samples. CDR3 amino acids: CASSLRLAGTDTQYF. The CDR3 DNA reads TGTGCCAGCAGCCTCAGACTAGCGGGCACAGATACGCAGTATTTT.